This T cell receptor (beta chain) was sequenced during a study of identical twins. This CDR3 contains 12 residues. TCRdb reanalysed the 5' RACE reads using MiXCR and keeps one entry per CDR3 protein. The sample has some 570,000 distinct CDR3 sequences, around 20% seen once; the top ten hold around 0.47%. This sample also belongs to another study, concerning yellow fever vaccine responses in identical twins.

This TCR was recovered from a woman younger than 30 in good health. J is TRBJ1-1 and V is TRBV21-1. TRBV21-1 is reported as a pseudogene. Sequenced material: CD4+ T cells sorted from blood. CDR3 nucleotides: TGTGCCAGCAGCACAGTGGCCACTGAAGCTTTCTTT. This sequence encodes CASSTVATEAFF.